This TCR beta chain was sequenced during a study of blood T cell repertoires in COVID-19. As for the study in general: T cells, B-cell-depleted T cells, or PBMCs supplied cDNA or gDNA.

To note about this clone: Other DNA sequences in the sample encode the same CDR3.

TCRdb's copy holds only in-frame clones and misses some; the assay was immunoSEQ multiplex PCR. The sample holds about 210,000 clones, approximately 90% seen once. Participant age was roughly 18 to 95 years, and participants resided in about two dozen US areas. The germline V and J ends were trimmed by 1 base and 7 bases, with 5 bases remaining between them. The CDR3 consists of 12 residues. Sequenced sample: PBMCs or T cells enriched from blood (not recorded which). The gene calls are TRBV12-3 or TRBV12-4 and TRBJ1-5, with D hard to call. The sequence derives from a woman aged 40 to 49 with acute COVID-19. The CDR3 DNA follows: TGTGCCAGCAGTTTAGTTGCGCAGCCCCAGCATTTT. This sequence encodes CASSLVAQPQHF.